This TCR beta chain was obtained from a study of identical twins. Via MiXCR, TCRdb re-called the 5' RACE reads, giving one row per CDR3 protein. Among 250,000 or so distinct CDR3 sequences listed, about 8.3% were seen once. The CDR3 length is 12 residues. V was pared by 4 bases and J by 10 bases, with 11 bases between. CDR1 and CDR2 from the germline V gene are MNHEY and SMNVEV (reference sequence). This clonotype has ten or more counts. Separately, the same data were catalogued under a study of yellow fever vaccine responses in identical twins.

The sequencing input was CD8+ T cells sorted from blood. V and J are TRBV27 and TRBJ2-1, with D possibly being TRBD2 (5 bases). The clonotype comes from a woman aged 18 to 35 in good health. In DNA form, the CDR3 reads TGTGCCAGCAGTTCCTTCGGGAACGAGCAGTTCTTC. It yields the protein CASSSFGNEQFF.